Below are 14 T cell receptor beta chains sequenced from a single sample in a study of CD8 T cells in Susac syndrome (dated by TCRdb to about 2019). Library preparation employed the immunoSEQ multiplex PCR assay. RNA was extracted with the RNeasy kit and about 0.45 to 1 ug was reverse transcribed using random hexamers. TCRdb reran the public reads through fastp at Q25 and MiXCR, keeping productive beta chains. Rows with a matching CDR3 protein are joined into one entry that keeps the most common DNA and genes. The sample table lists 75,000 to 95,000 distinct CDR3 sequences, roughly 94% of them with a count of one. Together, the top ten hold roughly 0.5% of the sample. Sequencing was carried out using CD8+ T cells from PBMCs. The source of these receptors is a human donor with Susac syndrome.

V is TRBV5-1 and J is TRBJ2-5; the D is unclear. Germline CDR1 is SGHRS and CDR2 is YFSETQ. The CDR3 is 16 residues long. V dropped 0 bases and J dropped 0 bases, with 12 bases sitting between them. The CDR3 DNA reads as TGCGCCAGCAGCTTGGAGGCCTTATTCAACCAAGAGACCCAGTACTTC. The encoded protein is CASSLEALFNQETQYF.

The chain is built from TRBV19 and TRBJ2-1; TRBD2 agrees at 8 bases. The germline V gene encodes CDR1 LNHDA and CDR2 SQIVND (reference sequence). The J segment lost 2 bases and the V segment lost 3 bases, leaving 3 bases of the junction unmatched. This CDR3 spans 15 amino acids. This chain's CDR3 is CASSITGLAYNEQFF. In nucleotides, the CDR3 is TGTGCCAGTAGTATTACGGGACTAGCCTACAATGAGCAGTTCTTC.

This clonotype was recorded a few times. This chain connects TRBV5-6 to TRBJ2-7; TRBD2 might be the D (5 bases). Looked up from germline, CDR1 is SGHDT and CDR2 is YYEEEE. The CDR3 sequence is 13 residues long. Trimming left V 5 bases short and J 0 bases short, with 9 bases between. The CDR3 is CASSFGDSYEQYF. CDR3 nucleotides: TGTGCCAGCAGTTTCGGGGACTCCTACGAGCAGTACTTC.

The chain carries TRBV20-1 and TRBJ2-3, with unresolved D. Trimming shortened V by 2 bases and J by 1 base, and 4 bases separated the two germline ends. Per germline, CDR1 DFQATT and CDR2 SNEGSKA (reference sequence). The CDR3 sequence is 12 residues long. In DNA form, the CDR3 reads TGCAGTGCTAGACAAGGCACAGATACGCAGTATTTT. It specifies CSARQGTDTQYF.

The J gene is TRBJ2-5, the V gene TRBV7-3; tentatively, D is TRBD1 (5 bases). V was cut by 2 bases and J by 2 bases, with 6 bases left in between. Germline V gene data show CDR1 as SGHTA and CDR2 as FQGTGA. The CDR3 is 13 residues long. The CDR3 loop is CASSLGAQETQYF. The CDR3 bases are TGTGCCAGCAGCTTAGGGGCGCAAGAGACCCAGTACTTC.

This chain connects TRBV29-1 to TRBJ1-2; D is unclear. CDR3 length: 13 amino acids. V gave up 5 bases and J gave up 3 bases, with 13 bases separating them. Germline loops: CDR1 SQVTM, CDR2 ANQGSEA. CDR3 region: CSVITGVDYGYTF. The CDR3 DNA reads TGCAGCGTTATAACGGGTGTCGACTATGGCTACACCTTC.

The genes are TRBV4-1 and TRBJ2-3, with D tentatively TRBD2 (5 bases). V was pared by 0 bases and J by 9 bases, with 7 bases between. The CDR3 is 12 residues long. Germline V gene lookup returns CDR1 MGHRA and CDR2 YSYEKL. CDR3 nucleotides: TGCGCCAGCAGCCAAGAAACGGGAACGCAGTATTTT. It yields the protein CASSQETGTQYF.

The chain recombines TRBV29-1 with TRBJ2-2; 11 bases line up with TRBD2. V trimming: 5 bases; J trimming: 6 bases; junction bases outside the gene matches: 11. Germline CDR1 SQVTM, CDR2 ANQGSEA. This CDR3 is built from 16 residues. CDR3: CSVLFLSGRGSGELFF. The CDR3 DNA reads TGCAGCGTTTTATTTCTTAGCGGGAGGGGGTCCGGGGAGCTGTTTTTT.

This rearrangement joins TRBV9 to TRBJ2-2, with D possibly TRBD2 on 6 matching bases. Trimming took off 6 bases at V and 5 bases at J, with 11 bases between the two ends. Germline CDR1 and CDR2: SGDLS and YYNGEE. The CDR3 is 13 amino acids. The CDR3 DNA reads as TGTGCCAGCAACGGGAGAGGTACCGGGGAGCTGTTTTTT. Amino acid sequence: CASNGRGTGELFF.

This rearrangement joins TRBV13 to TRBJ2-1; 7 positions match TRBD2. CDR1 PRHDT and CDR2 FYEKMQ come from the germline V gene (reference sequence). The CDR3 length is 16 residues. V lost 2 bases to trimming and J lost 2 bases; unmatched junction nucleotides: 6. For the CDR3, the DNA is TGTGCCAGCAGCTTAACGGCGGGAGCCGCCTACAATGAGCAGTTCTTC. Its protein is CASSLTAGAAYNEQFF.

The rearrangement uses TRBV7-9 and TRBJ1-2; 9 nucleotides line up with TRBD1. The germline V gene has CDR1 SEHNR and CDR2 FQNEAQ (reference sequence). This CDR3 is 12 amino acids long. The V gene end was trimmed by 5 bases and the J gene end by 13 bases; junction bases not matched to a gene: 8. In DNA form, the CDR3 reads TGTGCCAGCAGCCTACCGGGACAGGGACTCACCTTC. Amino acid sequence: CASSLPGQGLTF.

This clonotype is a singleton in its sample. The chain uses TRBV13 and TRBJ2-3, with a tentative D call TRBD2 (5 bases). This CDR3 comprises 17 residues. V was trimmed by 4 bases and J by 6 bases, leaving 23 bases between them. Germline V gene data show CDR1 as PRHDT and CDR2 as FYEKMQ (reference sequence). The CDR3 loop is CASSSYLSVGDSDTQYF. CDR3 DNA sequence: TGTGCCAGCAGCTCCTACCTTAGCGTTGGAGATTCGGATACGCAGTATTTT.

V gene TRBV29-1 combines with J gene TRBJ2-2; 11 bases agree with TRBD2. Germline lookup yields CDR1 SQVTM and CDR2 ANQGSEA. V lost 4 bases and J lost 2; bases outside the gene matches: 6. The CDR3 contains 16 residues. CDR3 DNA sequence: TGCAGCGTTGCCCTAACTAGCGGGAGAAACACCGGGGAGCTGTTTTTT. As protein: CSVALTSGRNTGELFF.

The chain links TRBV7-8 to TRBJ2-1; D is perhaps TRBD2 (5 bases). With the DNA end fitting TRBJ2-5 better, the J assignment may be wrong. CDR1 and CDR2 from the germline V gene are SGHVS and FQNEAQ. This CDR3 contains 13 residues. The CDR3 is CASSLGSGVAQYF. The CDR3 region has the DNA TGTGCCAGCAGCTTAGGCTCCGGGGTGGCCCAGTACTTC.